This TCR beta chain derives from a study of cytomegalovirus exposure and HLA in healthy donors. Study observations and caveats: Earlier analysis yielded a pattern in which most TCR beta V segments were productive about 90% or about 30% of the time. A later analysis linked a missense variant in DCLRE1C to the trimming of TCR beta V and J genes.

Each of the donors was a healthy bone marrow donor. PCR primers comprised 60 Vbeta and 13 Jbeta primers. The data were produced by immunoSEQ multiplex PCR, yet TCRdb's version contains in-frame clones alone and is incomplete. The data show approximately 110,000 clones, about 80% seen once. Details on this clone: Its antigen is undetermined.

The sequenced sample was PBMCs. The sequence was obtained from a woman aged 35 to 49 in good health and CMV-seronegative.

CDR3: CASSQDHGAGGYEQYF. Written as DNA, the CDR3 is TGCGCCAGCAGCCAAGATCACGGAGCGGGAGGTTACGAGCAGTACTTC. This chain uses TRBV4-3 with TRBJ2-7; 9 bases map to TRBD2. Germline V CDR1 and CDR2: LGHNA, YSLEER. The CDR3 is made up of 16 amino acids. Trimming at V came to 0 bases and at J to 4 bases, leaving 7 bases not matched to a gene.